The 30 T cell receptor beta chains presented below share a single source sample, sequenced in a study of memory CD4+ T cells and cytomegalovirus serostatus. Single viable CD3+CD4+CD8-CD45RO+ cells were sorted as the memory CD4+ T cells. Assay: immunoSEQ multiplex PCR; the TCRdb copy retains only in-frame clones and omits some. The sample has nearly 50,000 clones; 78% are singletons. The sequencing input was memory CD4+ T cells from blood. The receptors here all came from an adult in good health and CMV-seronegative.

The gene calls are TRBV4-2 and TRBJ2-3; 12 bases are a match to TRBD2. Germline values: CDR1 LGHNA, CDR2 YNFKEQ. This CDR3 comprises 17 residues. V lost 1 base, J lost 5 bases, and 7 bases stayed unmatched. The CDR3 loop reads CASSQARLAGDEDTQYF. The DNA of the CDR3 is TGTGCCAGCAGCCAAGCTCGACTAGCGGGGGACGAAGATACGCAGTATTTT.

The CDR3: CSVEEGGARTQYF. The CDR3 coding sequence is TGCAGCGTTGAAGAAGGAGGGGCGCGGACGCAGTATTTT. The chain is built from TRBV29-1 and TRBJ2-3; the D gene is possibly TRBD2 (6 bases). This CDR3 has 13 amino acids. V was pared by 0 bases and J by 9 bases, with 13 bases between. Per the germline V gene, CDR1 is SQVTM and CDR2 is ANQGSEA.

The V call is TRBV7-2, the J call TRBJ2-5; perhaps TRBD1 as D (6 bases). From germline, CDR1 is SGHTA and CDR2 FQGNSA. The CDR3 is 14 amino acids. Trimming left V 1 base short and J 6 bases short, with 12 bases between. CDR3 region: CASSLGLQGKTQYF. For the CDR3, the DNA is TGTGCCAGCAGCTTAGGTCTCCAGGGGAAGACCCAGTACTTC.

The chain employs TRBV7-9 and TRBJ2-1; D is perhaps TRBD1 (6 bases). CDR3 length equals 15 residues. V lost 3 bases, J lost 6 bases, and 15 bases lay in between. Germline V lookup: CDR1 SEHNR, CDR2 FQNEAQ (reference sequence). The CDR3 sequence: CASSLGDNLGNEQFF. The CDR3 nucleotides read TGTGCCAGCAGCTTGGGGGACAATCTTGGCAATGAGCAGTTCTTC.

The chain couples TRBV5-1 to TRBJ2-3, with D unclear. V dropped 7 bases and J dropped 3 bases, with 6 bases sitting between them. This CDR3 has 11 amino acids. Germline loops: CDR1 SGHRS, CDR2 YFSETQ. The CDR3 sequence: CASRETDTQYF. In nucleotides, the CDR3 is TGCGCCAGCCGCGAGACAGATACGCAGTATTTT.

The rearrangement links TRBV2 to TRBJ1-6; perhaps TRBD1 as D (6 bases). V lost 4 bases to trimming and J lost 10 bases, with 14 bases between them. Looked up from germline, CDR1 is SNHLY and CDR2 is FYNNEI. CDR3 length: 14 residues. The CDR3 DNA reads as TGTGCCAGCAGTGGGACAGACAATCTATCACCCCTCCACTTT. It specifies CASSGTDNLSPLHF.

This clone was seen more than once but under ten times. The CDR3 nucleotides read TGTGCCAGCAGTGTGAACACTGAAGCTTTCTTT. Translated, it gives CASSVNTEAFF. V usage is TRBV2 and J usage is TRBJ1-1; D not certain. CDR1 and CDR2 from the germline V gene are SNHLY and FYNNEI. This CDR3 has 11 amino acids. Trimming removed 4 bases at V and 0 bases at J, with 0 bases between. The variable domain in full, with the rest retrieved from reference TRBV2 and TRBJ1-1, is EPEVTQTPSHQVTQMGQEVILRCVPISNHLYFYWYRQILGQKVEFLVSFYNNEISEKSEIFDDQFSVERPDGSNFTLKIRSTKLEDSAMYFCASSVNTEAFFGQGTRLTVV.

The chain employs TRBV5-4 and TRBJ2-1; D is unresolved. The CDR3 is made up of 15 amino acids. Germline V gene data show CDR1 as SGHNT and CDR2 as YYREEE (reference sequence). Trimming took 5 bases from V and 0 from J, leaving 12 bases between them. This chain's CDR3 is CASSSDFSSYNEQFF. Written as DNA, the CDR3 is TGTGCCAGCAGTTCCGACTTTAGCTCCTACAATGAGCAGTTCTTC. The variable domain in full, completed from reference TRBV5-4 and TRBJ2-1, reads ETGVTQSPTHLIKTRGQQVTLRCSSQSGHNTVSWYQQALGQGPQFIFQYYREEENGRGNFPPRFSGLQFPNYSSELNVNALELDDSALYLCASSSDFSSYNEQFFGPGTRLTVL.

For the CDR3, the DNA is TGCGCCAGCAGCTTGATGGGGGGCAATCAGCCCCAGCATTTT. Protein sequence: CASSLMGGNQPQHF. The chain recombines TRBV5-1 with TRBJ1-5; a weak D match, TRBD1 (5 bases). Trimming pared 1 base from V and 2 bases from J, leaving 7 bases between. Germline lookup yields CDR1 SGHRS and CDR2 YFSETQ. This CDR3 region has 14 residues.

This chain uses TRBV5-6 with TRBJ1-5; a possible D gene is TRBD1 (6 bases). V lost 2 bases, J lost 7 bases, and 7 bases lay in between. Germline-derived CDR1 and CDR2 are SGHDT and YYEEEE. This CDR3 has 12 amino acids. CDR3 in amino acids: CASSFTGQPQHF. The CDR3 DNA reads TGTGCCAGCAGCTTTACAGGGCAGCCCCAGCATTTT.

This clone was counted once. This chain uses TRBV29-1 with TRBJ1-5, with 7 bases matching TRBD1. Germline values: CDR1 SQVTM, CDR2 ANQGSEA. The CDR3 consists of 15 residues. Trimming at V came to 1 base and at J to 6 bases, leaving 9 bases not matched to a gene. The CDR3 reads CSVEVCGRGIQPQHF. DNA for the CDR3: TGCAGCGTTGAAGTGTGCGGCAGGGGGATTCAGCCCCAGCATTTT.

J is TRBJ2-5 and V is TRBV7-2; D not certain. V shed 4 bases and J shed 7 bases, with 13 bases lying between them. Germline values: CDR1 SGHTA, CDR2 FQGNSA. There are 13 residues in the CDR3. The chain's CDR3 is CASSSAFVGTQYF. CDR3 in DNA: TGTGCCAGCAGCTCAGCCTTTGTGGGGACCCAGTACTTC.

This clone was counted once. Other DNA variants within this sample encode the same CDR3. The chain has TRBV18 and TRBJ1-5; possibly TRBD1 for D (6 bases). The CDR3 loop spans 14 amino acids. Trimming stripped 3 bases from V and 5 bases from J, with 11 bases between. Germline V CDR1 and CDR2: KGHSH, LQKENI. In nucleotides, the CDR3 is TGTGCCAGCTCACCGACAGGTTCGGATCAGCCCCAGCATTTT. This sequence encodes CASSPTGSDQPQHF.

V and J are TRBV11-1 and TRBJ1-1, with unresolved D. The CDR3 sequence is 13 residues long. Germline CDR1 SGHAT, CDR2 FQDESV (reference sequence). The germline V and J ends were trimmed by 4 bases and 1 base, with 7 bases remaining between them. The CDR3 DNA is TGTGCCAGCAGCTCGCATTCGAACACTGAAGCTTTCTTT. It specifies CASSSHSNTEAFF.

This sequence joins TRBV29-1 and TRBJ1-1; no definite D call. The V gene lost 6 bases and the J gene lost 1 base, with 18 bases spanning the gap. The CDR3 spans 15 residues. Per the germline V gene, CDR1 is SQVTM and CDR2 is ANQGSEA. The CDR3, as DNA: TGCAGCGTGAGCGGATCCGGACTTACGAACACTGAAGCTTTCTTT. As protein: CSVSGSGLTNTEAFF.

The sample holds a few counts of this clone. The J gene is TRBJ2-7, the V gene TRBV6-5, with a possible D match to TRBD2 (7 bases). Germline V gene sequence: CDR1 MNHEY, CDR2 SVGAGI. V lost 2 bases and J 3 bases, leaving 14 bases between the germline ends. This CDR3 comprises 15 residues. CDR3 protein: CASSYEGGAFYEQYF. CDR3 nucleotide sequence: TGTGCCAGCAGTTACGAGGGGGGGGCCTTCTACGAGCAGTACTTC.

The CDR3: CASSLAGTSNEKLFF. The CDR3 bases are TGCGCCAGCAGCTTGGCAGGGACATCTAATGAAAAACTGTTTTTT. The chain links TRBV5-1 to TRBJ1-4; D might be TRBD1 (6 bases). Germline lookup yields CDR1 SGHRS and CDR2 YFSETQ. Trimming cost V 0 bases and J 3 bases, with 9 bases left between them. The length of the CDR3 is 15 residues.

The V gene is TRBV5-1, the J gene TRBJ2-1, with a tentative D call TRBD2 (6 bases). The ends were cut back, 3 bases at V and 4 bases at J, with 8 bases in the middle. The germline gives CDR1 SGHRS, CDR2 YFSETQ. CDR3 length: 13 amino acids. Written as DNA, the CDR3 is TGCGCCAGCAGCTGGACTAATTACAATGAGCAGTTCTTC. This codes for CASSWTNYNEQFF.

The chain links TRBV2 to TRBJ2-1, with TRBD2 as a possible D gene (6 bases). The CDR3 spans 12 residues. The V end was cut by 8 bases, the J end by 6 bases, with 11 bases between. Germline values: CDR1 SNHLY, CDR2 FYNNEI. The CDR3 DNA reads TGTGCCAGCCGGAGGGTAACCAATGAGCAGTTCTTC. As protein: CASRRVTNEQFF.

V is TRBV27 and J is TRBJ2-5; D possibly matches TRBD1 or TRBD2 (6 bases each). CDR1 is MNHEY and CDR2 is SMNVEV in the germline V gene (reference sequence). V lost 1 base, J lost 5 bases, and 14 bases lay in between. This CDR3 has 15 amino acids. The CDR3 DNA reads TGTGCCAGCAGTTTATGGGGGGCTATCAGGGAGACCCAGTACTTC. Its protein product is CASSLWGAIRETQYF.

The chain combines TRBV6-1 with TRBJ1-2; the D gene is possibly TRBD1 (5 bases). This CDR3 has 15 residues. Trimming pared 4 bases from V and 2 bases from J, leaving 14 bases between. Looked up from germline, CDR1 is MNHNS and CDR2 is SASEGT. Written as DNA, the CDR3 is TGTGCCAGCAGTGTCCGTTATCCAGGGAACTATGGCTACACCTTC. This gives the protein CASSVRYPGNYGYTF.

In DNA form, the CDR3 reads TGCGCCAGCAGTTCGACAGGGGGCATCTATGGCTACACCTTC. Encoded protein: CASSSTGGIYGYTF. The chain links TRBV5-1 to TRBJ1-2, with 10 bases aligning to TRBD1. This CDR3 region has 14 residues. V shed 5 bases, J shed 4 bases, and the junction held 5 bases outside the gene matches. The V gene's germline CDR1 is SGHRS and CDR2 YFSETQ.

The table lists this clone with a few counts. The chain is built from TRBV2 and TRBJ2-5, with TRBD2 matching 8 bases. The junction had 6 bases not matched to a gene; V was cut back by 5 bases and J by 4 bases. The CDR3 totals 14 residues. Looked up from germline, CDR1 is SNHLY and CDR2 is FYNNEI. Here the CDR3 DNA reads TGTGCCAGCAGTCGTTTAGCGGGATTAGAGACCCAGTACTTC. Translating it yields CASSRLAGLETQYF.

The gene calls are TRBV5-4 and TRBJ2-2, with D possibly matching TRBD2 (6 bases). The CDR3 is made up of 14 amino acids. The germline V and J ends were trimmed by 9 bases and 5 bases, with 17 bases remaining between them. Germline-derived CDR1 and CDR2 are SGHNT and YYREEE (reference sequence). CDR3 region: CATSPRLGTGELFF. The CDR3 DNA reads TGTGCCACCTCACCTAGACTAGGTACCGGGGAGCTGTTTTTT.

V and J are TRBV19 and TRBJ2-2; 9 bases are shared with TRBD1. With V trimmed by 7 bases and J by 6 bases, 9 bases remained unmatched. CDR1 and CDR2 from the germline V gene are LNHDA and SQIVND (reference sequence). This CDR3 is built from 15 residues. CDR3: CASTIRDRVSGELFF. The CDR3 DNA follows: TGTGCCAGTACCATCCGGGACAGGGTTTCCGGGGAGCTGTTTTTT.

The chain carries TRBV6-6 and TRBJ2-7, with a possible D match to TRBD1 (6 bases). V was pared by 6 bases and J by 3 bases, with 9 bases between. Germline loops: CDR1 MNHNY, CDR2 SVGAGI (reference sequence). This CDR3 comprises 12 residues. The DNA for the CDR3 is TGTGCCAGCAGCCAACAGGGCTACGAGCAGTACTTC. It specifies CASSQQGYEQYF.

The gene calls are TRBV25-1 and TRBJ2-1; D ambiguous. The V gene lost 1 base and the J gene lost 8 bases, with 6 bases spanning the gap. Germline V gene lookup returns CDR1 MGHDK and CDR2 SYGVNS. The CDR3 is 12 residues long. The CDR3 nucleotides are TGTGCCAGCAGTGAATTTGGGGATGAGCAGTTCTTC. It is translated as CASSEFGDEQFF. Supplemented by reference TRBV25-1 and TRBJ2-1, the full variable domain reads EADIYQTPRYLVIGTGKKITLECSQTMGHDKMYWYQQDPGMELHLIHYSYGVNSTEKGDLSSESTVSRIRTEHFPLTLESARPSHTSQYLCASSEFGDEQFFGPGTRLTVL.

The rearrangement uses TRBV7-9 and TRBJ2-7; 10 positions match TRBD1. V was pared by 6 bases and J by 5 bases, with 10 bases of the junction left unmatched. Per the germline V gene, CDR1 is SEHNR and CDR2 is FQNEAQ (reference sequence). The CDR3 is 15 residues long. Here the CDR3 reads CASRRGTGATDEQYF. The CDR3 nucleotides read TGTGCCAGCAGGCGAGGGACAGGGGCGACCGACGAGCAGTACTTC. Drawing the rest from reference TRBV7-9 and TRBJ2-7, the complete variable domain is DTGVSQNPRHKITKRGQNVTFRCDPISEHNRLYWYRQTLGQGPEFLTYFQNEAQLEKSRLLSDRFSAERPKGSFSTLEIQRTEQGDSAMYLCASRRGTGATDEQYFGPGTRLTVT.

This chain links TRBV5-1 with TRBJ1-3; D uncertain. Germline-derived CDR1 and CDR2 are SGHRS and YFSETQ. Trimming removed 2 bases from V and 2 bases from J, with 8 bases in between. The CDR3 totals 14 residues. In DNA, the CDR3 is TGCGCCAGCAGCTTAGGAGGTCCTGGAAACACCATATATTTT. Protein sequence: CASSLGGPGNTIYF. Full variable domain (missing parts from reference TRBV5-1 and TRBJ1-3): KAGVTQTPRYLIKTRGQQVTLSCSPISGHRSVSWYQQTPGQGLQFLFEYFSETQRNKGNFPGRFSGRQFSNSRSEMNVSTLELGDSALYLCASSLGGPGNTIYFGEGSWLTVV.

The chain links TRBV7-8 to TRBJ2-5, with D tentatively TRBD2 (5 bases). V was trimmed by 0 bases and J by 5 bases, leaving 13 bases between them. The CDR3 runs to 15 residues. Germline V gene sequence: CDR1 SGHVS, CDR2 FQNEAQ. The CDR3 coding sequence is TGTGCCAGCAGCTTAGCGGCGGGCCCTAGGGAGACCCAGTACTTC. Its protein product is CASSLAAGPRETQYF.